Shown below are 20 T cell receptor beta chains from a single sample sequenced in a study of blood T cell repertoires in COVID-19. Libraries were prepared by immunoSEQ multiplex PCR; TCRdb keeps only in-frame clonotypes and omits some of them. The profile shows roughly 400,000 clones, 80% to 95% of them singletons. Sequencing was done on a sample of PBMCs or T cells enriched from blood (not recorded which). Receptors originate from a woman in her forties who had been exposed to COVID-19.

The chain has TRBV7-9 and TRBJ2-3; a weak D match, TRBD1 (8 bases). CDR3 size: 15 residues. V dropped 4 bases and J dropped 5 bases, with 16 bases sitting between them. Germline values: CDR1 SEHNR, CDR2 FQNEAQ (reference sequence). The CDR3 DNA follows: TGTGCCAGCAGCTCAACAGGGGGGGCTATAGATACGCAGTATTTT. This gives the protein CASSSTGGAIDTQYF.

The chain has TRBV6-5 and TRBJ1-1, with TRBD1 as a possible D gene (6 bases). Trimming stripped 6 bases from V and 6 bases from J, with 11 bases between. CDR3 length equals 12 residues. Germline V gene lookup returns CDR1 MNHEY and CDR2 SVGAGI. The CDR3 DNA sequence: TGTGCCAGCAGATCACAGGGTCCTGAAGCTTTCTTT. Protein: CASRSQGPEAFF.

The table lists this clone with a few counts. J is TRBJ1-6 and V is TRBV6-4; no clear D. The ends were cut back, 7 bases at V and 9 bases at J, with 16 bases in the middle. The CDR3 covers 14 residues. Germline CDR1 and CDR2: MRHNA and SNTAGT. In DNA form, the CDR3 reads TGTGCCAGCATTCCCCTGGCGGCGGGTTCACCCCTCCACTTT. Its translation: CASIPLAAGSPLHF.

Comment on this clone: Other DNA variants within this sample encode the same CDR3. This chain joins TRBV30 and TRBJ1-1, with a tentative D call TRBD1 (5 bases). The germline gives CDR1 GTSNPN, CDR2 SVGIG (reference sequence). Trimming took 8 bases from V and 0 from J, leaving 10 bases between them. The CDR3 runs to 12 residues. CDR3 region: CARGGMNTEAFF. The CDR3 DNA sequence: TGTGCCCGGGGGGGAATGAACACTGAAGCTTTCTTT.

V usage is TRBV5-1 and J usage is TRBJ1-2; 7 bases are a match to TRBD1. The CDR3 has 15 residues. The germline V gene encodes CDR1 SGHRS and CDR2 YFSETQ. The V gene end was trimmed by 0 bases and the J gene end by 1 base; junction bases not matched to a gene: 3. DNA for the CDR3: TGCGCCAGCAGCTTGGGACAGGGCCTTAACTATGGCTACACCTTC. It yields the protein CASSLGQGLNYGYTF. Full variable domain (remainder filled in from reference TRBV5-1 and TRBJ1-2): KAGVTQTPRYLIKTRGQQVTLSCSPISGHRSVSWYQQTPGQGLQFLFEYFSETQRNKGNFPGRFSGRQFSNSRSEMNVSTLELGDSALYLCASSLGQGLNYGYTFGSGTRLTVV.

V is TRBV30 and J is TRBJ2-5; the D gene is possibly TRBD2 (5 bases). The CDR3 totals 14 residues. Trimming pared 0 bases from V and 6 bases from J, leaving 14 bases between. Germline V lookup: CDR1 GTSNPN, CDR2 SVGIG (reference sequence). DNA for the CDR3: TGTGCCTGGAGTGTAGGAGGTATGGGAAAGACCCAGTACTTC. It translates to CAWSVGGMGKTQYF.

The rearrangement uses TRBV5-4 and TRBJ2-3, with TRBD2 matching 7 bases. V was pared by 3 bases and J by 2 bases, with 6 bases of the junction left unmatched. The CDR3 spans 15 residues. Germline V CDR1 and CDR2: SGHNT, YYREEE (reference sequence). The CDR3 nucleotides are TGTGCCAGCAGCTCGGGAGGAGTAGCCACAGATACGCAGTATTTT. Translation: CASSSGGVATDTQYF.

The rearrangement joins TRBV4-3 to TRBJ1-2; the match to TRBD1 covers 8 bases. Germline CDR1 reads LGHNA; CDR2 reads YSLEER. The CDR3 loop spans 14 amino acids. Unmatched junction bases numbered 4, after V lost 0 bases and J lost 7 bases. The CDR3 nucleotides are TGCGCCAGCAGCCAAGATGCAGGGGGCCGTGGCTACACCTTC. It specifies CASSQDAGGRGYTF.

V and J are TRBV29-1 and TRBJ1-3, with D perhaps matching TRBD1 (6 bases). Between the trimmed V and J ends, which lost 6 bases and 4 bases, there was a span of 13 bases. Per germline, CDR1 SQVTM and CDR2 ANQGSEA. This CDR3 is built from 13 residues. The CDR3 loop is CSVKPGVGNTIYF. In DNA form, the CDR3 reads TGCAGCGTCAAACCAGGGGTCGGAAACACCATATATTTT.

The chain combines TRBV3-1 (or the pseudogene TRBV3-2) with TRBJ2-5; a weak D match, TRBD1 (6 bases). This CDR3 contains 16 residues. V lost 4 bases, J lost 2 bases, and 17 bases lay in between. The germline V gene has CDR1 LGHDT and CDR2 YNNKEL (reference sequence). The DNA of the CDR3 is TGTGCCAGCAGCCGACCTTTACAGGGCCCTCAAGAGACCCAGTACTTC. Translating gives CASSRPLQGPQETQYF.

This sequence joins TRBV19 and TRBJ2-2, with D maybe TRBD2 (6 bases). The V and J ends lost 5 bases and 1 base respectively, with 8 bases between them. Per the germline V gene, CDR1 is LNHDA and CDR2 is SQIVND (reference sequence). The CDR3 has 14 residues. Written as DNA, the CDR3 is TGTGCCAGTAGTCAGGGAGGGAACACCGGGGAGCTGTTTTTT. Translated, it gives CASSQGGNTGELFF.

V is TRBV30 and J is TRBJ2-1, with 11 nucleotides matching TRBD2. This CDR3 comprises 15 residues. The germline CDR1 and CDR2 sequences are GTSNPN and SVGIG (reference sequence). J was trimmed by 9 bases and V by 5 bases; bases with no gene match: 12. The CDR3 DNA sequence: TGTGCCTGGTCAAAGGGCCTAGCGGGAGGCAGTGAGCAGTTCTTC. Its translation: CAWSKGLAGGSEQFF.

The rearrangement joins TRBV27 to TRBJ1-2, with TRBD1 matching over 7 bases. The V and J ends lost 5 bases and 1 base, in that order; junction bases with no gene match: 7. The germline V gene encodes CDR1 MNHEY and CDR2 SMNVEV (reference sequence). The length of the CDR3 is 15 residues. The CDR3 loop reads CASSRTGVGNYGYTF. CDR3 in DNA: TGTGCCAGCAGTAGAACAGGGGTGGGTAACTATGGCTACACCTTC.

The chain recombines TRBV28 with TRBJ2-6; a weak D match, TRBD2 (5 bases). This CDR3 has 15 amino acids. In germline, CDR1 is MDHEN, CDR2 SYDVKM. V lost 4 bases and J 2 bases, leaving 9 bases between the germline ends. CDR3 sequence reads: CASSSEGTGANVLTF. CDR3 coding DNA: TGTGCCAGCAGTTCAGAGGGTACTGGGGCCAACGTCCTGACTTTC.

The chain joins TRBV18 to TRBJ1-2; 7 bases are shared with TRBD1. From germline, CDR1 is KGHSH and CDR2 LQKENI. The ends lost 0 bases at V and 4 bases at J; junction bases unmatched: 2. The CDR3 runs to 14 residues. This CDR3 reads CASSPPGQIYGYTF. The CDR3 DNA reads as TGTGCCAGCTCACCACCGGGACAGATCTATGGCTACACCTTC.

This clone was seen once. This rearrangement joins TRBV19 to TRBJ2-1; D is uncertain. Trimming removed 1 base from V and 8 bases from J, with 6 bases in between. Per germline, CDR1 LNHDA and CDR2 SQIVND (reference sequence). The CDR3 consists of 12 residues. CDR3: CASSIGLDEQFF. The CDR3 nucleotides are TGTGCCAGTAGTATAGGTCTCGATGAGCAGTTCTTC.

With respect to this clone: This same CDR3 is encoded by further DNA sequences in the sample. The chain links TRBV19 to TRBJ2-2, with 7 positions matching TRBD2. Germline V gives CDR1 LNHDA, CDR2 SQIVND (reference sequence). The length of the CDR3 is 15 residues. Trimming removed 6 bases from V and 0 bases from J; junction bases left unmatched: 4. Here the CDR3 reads CASSISGPNTGELFF. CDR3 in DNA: TGTGCCAGTAGCATTAGCGGGCCGAACACCGGGGAGCTGTTTTTT.

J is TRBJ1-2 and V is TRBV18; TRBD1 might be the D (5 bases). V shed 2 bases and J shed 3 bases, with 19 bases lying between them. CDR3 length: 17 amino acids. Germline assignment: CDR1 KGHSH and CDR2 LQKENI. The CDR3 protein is CASSPKTGTGNYYGYTF. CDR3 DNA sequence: TGTGCCAGCTCACCAAAAACCGGGACTGGAAATTACTATGGCTACACCTTC.

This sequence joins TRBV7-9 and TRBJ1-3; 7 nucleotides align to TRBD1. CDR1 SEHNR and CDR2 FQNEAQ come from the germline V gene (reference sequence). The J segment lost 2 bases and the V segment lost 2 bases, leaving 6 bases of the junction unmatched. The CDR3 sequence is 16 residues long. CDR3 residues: CASSLRETGTGNTIYF. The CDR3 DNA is TGTGCCAGCAGCTTAAGAGAGACAGGGACTGGAAACACCATATATTTT.

CDR3 bases: TGTGCCAGTAGTTTCAAACAGGGGAGTCGCAATCAGCCCCAGCATTTT. Translating it yields CASSFKQGSRNQPQHF. This chain connects TRBV19 to TRBJ1-5; 7 bases match TRBD1. Germline trimming cut 5 bases from V and 2 bases from J; bases unmatched to any gene: 9. This CDR3 has 16 amino acids. The germline gives CDR1 LNHDA, CDR2 SQIVND (reference sequence).